The T cell receptor (beta chain) described here comes from a study of T cells in Graves' hyperthyroidism and ophthalmopathy. Study outcomes and limitations: A model of 13 V-J pairs discriminated ophthalmopathy from stable hyperthyroidism.

CDR1 and CDR2 (germline): MGHRA, YSYEKL. Trimming removed 5 bases at V and 0 bases at J, with 17 bases between. The length of the CDR3 is 16 residues. Ophthalmopathy patients all had a Clinical Activity Score of at least 3, a NOSPECS grade of at least 4 and disease under 3 months old. Exclusions: uncontrolled infection, other autoimmune disease, pregnancy, lactation. Clinicians diagnosed patients from clinical symptoms, serum thyroxine and TRAb, thyroid ultrasound and orbital computed tomography. From RNA transcripts, TCR beta CDR3 regions were amplified. Initially, a first-round RT-PCR of the TCR CDR3 employed the HTBI primer set. TCRdb called the multiplex PCR reads again in MiXCR, with one record for every CDR3 protein. The table includes more than 500,000 distinct CDR3 sequences, around 15% detected once. In this sample, this clonotype turned up many times. The antigen is not known.

The chain has TRBV4-1 and TRBJ2-7, with D tentatively TRBD1 (6 bases). The source of this sequence is a middle-aged woman with Graves' ophthalmopathy. Specimen: blood. The CDR3, as DNA: TGCGCCAGCAGCTCCTCGGACAGCTACCGCTCCTACGAGCAGTACTTC. This gives the protein CASSSSDSYRSYEQYF.